The 12 T cell receptor beta chains given below trace back to one sample, sequenced in a study of T cell changes during pregnancy in multiple sclerosis. The table came from immunoSEQ multiplex PCR; TCRdb's copy has only in-frame clones and leaves some out. Here the sample spans tens of thousands of clones, 75% to 95% being singletons. The source was CD8+ T cells from peripheral blood mononuclear cells, collected after pregnancy. The receptor source for this set is a female donor with multiple sclerosis, enrolled in a pregnancy study.

The J gene is TRBJ2-1, the V gene TRBV27; 11 bases fit TRBD2. The CDR3 totals 15 residues. V gave up 6 bases and J gave up 8 bases; unmatched junction bases: 9. From germline, CDR1 is MNHEY and CDR2 SMNVEV (reference sequence). CDR3 sequence: CASRPGTSGGHEQFF. The DNA for the CDR3 is TGTGCCAGCAGACCCGGGACTAGCGGAGGACATGAGCAGTTCTTC.

The chain is built from TRBV7-3 and TRBJ1-1; D is uncertain. Germline CDR1 is SGHTA and CDR2 is FQGTGA. Trimming took 6 bases from V and 3 from J, leaving 14 bases between them. There are 14 residues in the CDR3. CDR3 residues: CASSSPRGDTEAFF. CDR3 DNA: TGTGCCAGCAGTTCACCTAGAGGAGACACTGAAGCTTTCTTT.

The chain employs TRBV29-1 and TRBJ1-2; 7 nucleotides align to TRBD1. V shed 0 bases and J 5 bases; nucleotides not matched to a gene: 6. CDR1 and CDR2 (germline): SQVTM, ANQGSEA. The CDR3 spans 14 residues. CDR3 amino acids: CSVEEGGTVYGYTF. The CDR3 DNA reads TGCAGCGTTGAAGAAGGGGGGACAGTGTATGGCTACACCTTC.

The J gene is TRBJ2-5, the V gene TRBV4-3, with 13 bases matching TRBD2. CDR3 length equals 18 residues. V dropped 2 bases and J dropped 3; count of bases not matched to a gene: 9. The germline V gene has CDR1 LGHNA and CDR2 YSLEER. The DNA of the CDR3 is TGCGCCAGCAGCCAAACACTAGCGGGGGGGCAAATTGAAGAGACCCAGTACTTC. Its protein product is CASSQTLAGGQIEETQYF.

This chain uses TRBV7-9 with TRBJ2-5; D is perhaps TRBD2 (6 bases). Germline V gene sequence: CDR1 SEHNR, CDR2 FQNEAQ (reference sequence). Trimming removed 5 bases at V and 5 bases at J, with 18 bases between. There are 15 residues in the CDR3. The CDR3 sequence is CASSSGPKGKETQYF. The CDR3 DNA reads TGTGCCAGCAGCAGCGGGCCAAAGGGGAAGGAGACCCAGTACTTC.

This sequence joins TRBV6-1 and TRBJ1-5; 7 nucleotides match TRBD1. With V trimmed by 3 bases and J by 0 bases, 5 bases remained unmatched. Germline V gives CDR1 MNHNS, CDR2 SASEGT. The length of the CDR3 is 16 residues. The CDR3 DNA reads TGTGCCAGCAGTGAGACAGGGAAATATAGCAATCAGCCCCAGCATTTT. This gives the protein CASSETGKYSNQPQHF.

The chain joins TRBV5-1 to TRBJ2-5; TRBD2 aligns across 11 bases. CDR1 SGHRS and CDR2 YFSETQ come from the germline V gene. Germline trimming cut 6 bases from V and 0 bases from J; bases unmatched to any gene: 10. The CDR3 contains 17 residues. For the CDR3, the DNA is TGCGCCAGCACCCTACTAGCGGGAGACCCGTACCAAGAGACCCAGTACTTC. As protein: CASTLLAGDPYQETQYF.

This clone was counted once. The rearrangement links TRBV6-1 to TRBJ2-7; a weak D match, TRBD1 (6 bases). V lost 6 bases, J lost 0 bases, and 12 bases lay in between. The CDR3 loop spans 14 amino acids. Germline V gene lookup returns CDR1 MNHNS and CDR2 SASEGT. The CDR3 bases are TGTGCCAGCAGGAAACAGGGAATCTCCTACGAGCAGTACTTC. This gives the protein CASRKQGISYEQYF.

This clone has a handful of counts. The CDR3 loop is CASALEDTGELFF. The CDR3 DNA is TGTGCCAGCGCCCTCGAGGACACCGGGGAGCTGTTTTTT. The chain combines TRBV6-4 with TRBJ2-2; D gene ambiguous. This CDR3 spans 13 amino acids. Germline lookup yields CDR1 MRHNA and CDR2 SNTAGT. Trimming removed 8 bases from V and 3 bases from J, with 10 bases in between.

The chain carries TRBV7-9 and TRBJ1-1, with D tentatively TRBD1 (6 bases). V shed 4 bases and J shed 0 bases, with 15 bases lying between them. The CDR3 totals 16 residues. Per the germline V gene, CDR1 is SEHNR and CDR2 is FQNEAQ (reference sequence). The CDR3 here is CASSSHRAQMNTEAFF. Written as DNA, the CDR3 is TGTGCCAGCAGCTCCCACAGGGCCCAAATGAACACTGAAGCTTTCTTT.

The V gene is TRBV9, the J gene TRBJ1-2; 7 nucleotides agree with TRBD1. The J segment lost 7 bases and the V segment lost 2 bases, leaving 5 bases of the junction unmatched. Germline V gene sequence: CDR1 SGDLS, CDR2 YYNGEE. The CDR3 length is 13 residues. The CDR3 sequence is CASSVDRLGGYTF. The DNA of the CDR3 is TGTGCCAGCAGCGTGGACAGGTTGGGTGGCTACACCTTC.

A single count supports this clone. At the DNA level, this CDR3 is encoded by other sequences in the same sample as well. V gene TRBV6-4 combines with J gene TRBJ2-3, with D maybe TRBD2 (7 bases). V gave up 6 bases and J gave up 3 bases, with 16 bases separating them. This CDR3 comprises 15 residues. Germline loops: CDR1 MRHNA, CDR2 SNTAGT. The CDR3 DNA sequence: TGTGCCAGCAGCGAACGAGGGGGGGCGACAGATACGCAGTATTTT. Translation: CASSERGGATDTQYF.